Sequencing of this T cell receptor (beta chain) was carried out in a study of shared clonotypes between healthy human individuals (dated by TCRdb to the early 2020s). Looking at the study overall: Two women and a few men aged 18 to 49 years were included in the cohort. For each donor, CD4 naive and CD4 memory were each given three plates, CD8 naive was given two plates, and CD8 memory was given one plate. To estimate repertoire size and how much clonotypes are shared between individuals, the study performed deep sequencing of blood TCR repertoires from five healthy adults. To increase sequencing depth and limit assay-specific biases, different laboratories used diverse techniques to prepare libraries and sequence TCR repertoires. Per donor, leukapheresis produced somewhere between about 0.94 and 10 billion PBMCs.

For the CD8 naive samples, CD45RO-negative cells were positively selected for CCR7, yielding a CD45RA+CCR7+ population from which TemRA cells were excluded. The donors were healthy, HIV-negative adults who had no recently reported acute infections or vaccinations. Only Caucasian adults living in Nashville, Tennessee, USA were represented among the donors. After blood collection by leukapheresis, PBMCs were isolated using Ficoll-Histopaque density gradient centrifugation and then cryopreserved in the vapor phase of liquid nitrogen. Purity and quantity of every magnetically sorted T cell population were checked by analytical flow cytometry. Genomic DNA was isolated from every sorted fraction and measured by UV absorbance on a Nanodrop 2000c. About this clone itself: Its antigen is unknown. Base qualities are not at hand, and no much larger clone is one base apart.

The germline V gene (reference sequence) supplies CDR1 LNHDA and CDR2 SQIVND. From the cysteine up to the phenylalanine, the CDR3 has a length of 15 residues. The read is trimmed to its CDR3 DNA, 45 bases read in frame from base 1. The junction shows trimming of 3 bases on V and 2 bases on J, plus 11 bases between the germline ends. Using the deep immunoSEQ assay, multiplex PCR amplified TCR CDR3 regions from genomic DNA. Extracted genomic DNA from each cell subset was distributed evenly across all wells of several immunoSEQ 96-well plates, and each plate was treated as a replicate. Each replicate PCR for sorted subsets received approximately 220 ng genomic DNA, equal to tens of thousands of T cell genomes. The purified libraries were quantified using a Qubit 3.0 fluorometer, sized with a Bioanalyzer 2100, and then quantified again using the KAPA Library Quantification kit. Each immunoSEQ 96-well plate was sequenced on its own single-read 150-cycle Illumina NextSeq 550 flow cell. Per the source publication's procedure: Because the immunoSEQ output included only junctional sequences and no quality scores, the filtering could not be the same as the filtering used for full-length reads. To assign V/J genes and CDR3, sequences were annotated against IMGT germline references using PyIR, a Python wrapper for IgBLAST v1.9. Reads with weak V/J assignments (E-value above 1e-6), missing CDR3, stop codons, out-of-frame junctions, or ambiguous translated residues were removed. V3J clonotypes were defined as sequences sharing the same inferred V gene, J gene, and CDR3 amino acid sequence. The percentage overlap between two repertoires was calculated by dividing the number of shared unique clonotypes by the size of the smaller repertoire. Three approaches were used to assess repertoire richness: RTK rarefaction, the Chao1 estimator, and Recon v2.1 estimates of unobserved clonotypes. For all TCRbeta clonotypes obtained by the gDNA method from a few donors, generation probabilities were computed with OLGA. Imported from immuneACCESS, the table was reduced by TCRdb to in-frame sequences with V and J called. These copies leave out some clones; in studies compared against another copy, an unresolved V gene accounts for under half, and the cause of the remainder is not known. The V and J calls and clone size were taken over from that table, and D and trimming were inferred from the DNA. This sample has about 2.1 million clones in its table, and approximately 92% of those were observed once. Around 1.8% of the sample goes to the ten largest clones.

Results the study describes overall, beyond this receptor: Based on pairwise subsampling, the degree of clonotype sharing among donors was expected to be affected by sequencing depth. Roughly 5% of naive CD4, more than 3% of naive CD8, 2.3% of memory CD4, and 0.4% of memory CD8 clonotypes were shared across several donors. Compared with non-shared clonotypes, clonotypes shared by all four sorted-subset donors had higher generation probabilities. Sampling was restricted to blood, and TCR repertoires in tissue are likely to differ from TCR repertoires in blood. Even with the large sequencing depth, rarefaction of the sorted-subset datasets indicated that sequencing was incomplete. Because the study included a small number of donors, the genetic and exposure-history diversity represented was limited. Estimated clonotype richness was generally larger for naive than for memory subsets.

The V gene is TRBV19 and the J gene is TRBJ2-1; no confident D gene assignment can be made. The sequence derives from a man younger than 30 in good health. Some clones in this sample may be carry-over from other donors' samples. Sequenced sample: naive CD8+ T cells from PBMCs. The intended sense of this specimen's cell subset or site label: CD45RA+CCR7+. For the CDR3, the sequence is CASSMGRPTYNEQFF. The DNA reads TGTGCCAGTAGTATGGGCCGACCAACCTACAATGAGCAGTTCTTC.